This paragraph covers one TCR beta chain sequence. The antigen is unknown. The data were taken from a study of T-cell memory formation after mild COVID-19. As for the study in general: TCR clustering was largely donor specific.

CDR1 and CDR2 (germline): SGDLS, YYNGEE. The V end was cut by 1 base, the J end by 0 bases, with 4 bases between. The CDR3 is made up of 13 amino acids. With constant-segment primers, 5'RACE yielded cDNA libraries of TCR alpha and TCR beta that carried sample barcodes and UMIs. From the 5' RACE reads, TCRdb called clonotypes with MiXCR, one entry per CDR3 protein. The sample holds 550,000 to 600,000 distinct CDR3 sequences, roughly 17% seen once. Findings and limits, study-wide: A second wave expanding day 15 to 37 was CD4+-biased; contracting clones were balanced.

V usage is TRBV9 and J usage is TRBJ1-1; no definite D call. The origin of this receptor is an adult woman who had mild COVID-19 (a few samples of this study predate the infection). Cell type and time point are not known. Sequenced material: PBMCs or a T cell subset sorted from them (not recorded which). CDR3 loop: CASSVLLNTEAFF. Here the CDR3 DNA reads TGTGCCAGCAGCGTACTACTGAACACTGAAGCTTTCTTT.